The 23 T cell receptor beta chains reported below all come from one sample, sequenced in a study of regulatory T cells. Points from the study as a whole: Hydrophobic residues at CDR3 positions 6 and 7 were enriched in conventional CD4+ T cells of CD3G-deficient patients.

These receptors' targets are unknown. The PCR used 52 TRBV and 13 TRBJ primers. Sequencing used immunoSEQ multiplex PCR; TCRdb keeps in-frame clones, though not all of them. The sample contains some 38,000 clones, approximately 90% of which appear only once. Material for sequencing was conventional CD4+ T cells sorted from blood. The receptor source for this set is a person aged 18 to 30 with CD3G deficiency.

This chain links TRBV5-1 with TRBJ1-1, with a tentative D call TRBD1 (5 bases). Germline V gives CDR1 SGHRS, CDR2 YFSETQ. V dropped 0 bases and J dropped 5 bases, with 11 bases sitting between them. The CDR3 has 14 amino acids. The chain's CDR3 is CASSLVGVRTEAFF. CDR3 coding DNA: TGCGCCAGCAGCTTGGTAGGGGTTCGAACTGAAGCTTTCTTT. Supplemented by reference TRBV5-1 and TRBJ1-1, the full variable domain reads KAGVTQTPRYLIKTRGQQVTLSCSPISGHRSVSWYQQTPGQGLQFLFEYFSETQRNKGNFPGRFSGRQFSNSRSEMNVSTLELGDSALYLCASSLVGVRTEAFFGQGTRLTVV.

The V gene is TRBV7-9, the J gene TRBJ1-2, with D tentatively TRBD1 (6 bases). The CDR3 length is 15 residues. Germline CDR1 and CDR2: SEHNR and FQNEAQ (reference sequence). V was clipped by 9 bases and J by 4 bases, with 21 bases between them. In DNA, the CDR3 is TGTGCCAGTGCGGGGCAGGGGCTCGAGTCCTATGGCTACACCTTC. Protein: CASAGQGLESYGYTF. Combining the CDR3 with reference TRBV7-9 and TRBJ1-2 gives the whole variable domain DTGVSQNPRHKITKRGQNVTFRCDPISEHNRLYWYRQTLGQGPEFLTYFQNEAQLEKSRLLSDRFSAERPKGSFSTLEIQRTEQGDSAMYLCASAGQGLESYGYTFGSGTRLTVV.

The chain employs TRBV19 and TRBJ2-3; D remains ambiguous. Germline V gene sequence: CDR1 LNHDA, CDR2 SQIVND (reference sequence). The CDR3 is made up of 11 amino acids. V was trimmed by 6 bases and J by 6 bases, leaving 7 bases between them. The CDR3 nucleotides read TGTGCCAGTAGCTCCAGGGATACGCAGTATTTT. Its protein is CASSSRDTQYF.

The DNA for the CDR3 is TGTGCCAGCAGCCCCTGGGGGACAGGGAATTACGAGCAGTACTTC. Its protein is CASSPWGTGNYEQYF. This chain joins TRBV7-8 and TRBJ2-7, with 9 bases fitting TRBD1. Germline CDR1 is SGHVS and CDR2 is FQNEAQ. The junction had 9 bases not matched to a gene; V was cut back by 5 bases and J by 4 bases. CDR3 length: 15 residues.

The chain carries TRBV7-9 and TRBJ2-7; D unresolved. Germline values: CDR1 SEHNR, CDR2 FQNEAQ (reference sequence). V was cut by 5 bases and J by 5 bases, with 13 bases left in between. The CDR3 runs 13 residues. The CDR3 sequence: CASSHKASDEQYF. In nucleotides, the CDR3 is TGTGCCAGCAGCCATAAGGCTAGTGACGAGCAGTACTTC.

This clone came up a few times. The CDR3 DNA is TGTGCCAGCAGTGAAATGGGGAATGAGCAGTTCTTC. Translating gives CASSEMGNEQFF. The genes are TRBV6-1 and TRBJ2-1; D call uncertain. Trimming removed 2 bases from V and 7 bases from J, with 6 bases in between. There are 12 residues in the CDR3. Germline V gene data show CDR1 as MNHNS and CDR2 as SASEGT.

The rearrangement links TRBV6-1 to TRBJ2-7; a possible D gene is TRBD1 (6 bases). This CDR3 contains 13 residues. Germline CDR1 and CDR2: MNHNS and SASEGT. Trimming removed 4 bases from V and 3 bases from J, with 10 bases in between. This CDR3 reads CASSVGQIYEQYF. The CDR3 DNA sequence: TGTGCCAGCAGTGTTGGACAGATCTACGAGCAGTACTTC.

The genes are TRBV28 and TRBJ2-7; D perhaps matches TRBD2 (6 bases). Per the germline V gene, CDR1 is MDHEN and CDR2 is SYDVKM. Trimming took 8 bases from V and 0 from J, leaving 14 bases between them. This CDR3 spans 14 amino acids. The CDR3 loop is CASSNPGGSYEQYF. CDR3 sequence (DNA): TGTGCCAGCTCTAACCCCGGGGGCTCCTACGAGCAGTACTTC.

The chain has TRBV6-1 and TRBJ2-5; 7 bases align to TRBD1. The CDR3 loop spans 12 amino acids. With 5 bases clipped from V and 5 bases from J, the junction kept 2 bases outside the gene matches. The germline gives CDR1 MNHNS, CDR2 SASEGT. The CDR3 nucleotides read TGTGCCAGCAGTAGGACAGGCGAGACCCAGTACTTC. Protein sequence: CASSRTGETQYF.

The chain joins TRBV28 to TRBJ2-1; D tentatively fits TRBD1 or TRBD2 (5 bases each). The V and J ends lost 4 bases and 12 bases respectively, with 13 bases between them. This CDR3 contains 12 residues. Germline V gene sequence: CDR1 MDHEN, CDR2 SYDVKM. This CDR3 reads CASSYKGTPQFF. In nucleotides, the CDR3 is TGTGCCAGCAGTTACAAAGGGACGCCGCAGTTCTTC. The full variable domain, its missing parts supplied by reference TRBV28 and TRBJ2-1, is DVKVTQSSRYLVKRTGEKVFLECVQDMDHENMFWYRQDPGLGLRLIYFSYDVKMKEKGDIPEGYSVSREKKERFSLILESASTNQTSMYLCASSYKGTPQFFGPGTRLTVL.

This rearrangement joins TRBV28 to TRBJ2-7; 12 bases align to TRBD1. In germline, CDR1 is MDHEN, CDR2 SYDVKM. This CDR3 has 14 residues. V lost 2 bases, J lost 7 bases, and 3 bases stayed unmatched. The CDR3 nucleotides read TGTGCCAGCAGTTTACGGGACAGGGGGCGAGAGCAGTACTTC. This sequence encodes CASSLRDRGREQYF.

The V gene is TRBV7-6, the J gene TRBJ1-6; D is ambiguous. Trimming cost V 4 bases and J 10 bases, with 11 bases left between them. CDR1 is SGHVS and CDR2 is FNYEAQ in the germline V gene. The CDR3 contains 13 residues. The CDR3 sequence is CASSSYDGSPLHF. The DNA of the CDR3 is TGTGCCAGCAGCTCCTACGACGGATCACCCCTCCACTTT. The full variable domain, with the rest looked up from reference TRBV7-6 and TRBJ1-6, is GAGVSQSPRYKVTKRGQDVALRCDPISGHVSLYWYRQALGQGPEFLTYFNYEAQQDKSGLPNDRFSAERPEGSISTLTIQRTEQRDSAMYRCASSSYDGSPLHFGNGTRLTVT.

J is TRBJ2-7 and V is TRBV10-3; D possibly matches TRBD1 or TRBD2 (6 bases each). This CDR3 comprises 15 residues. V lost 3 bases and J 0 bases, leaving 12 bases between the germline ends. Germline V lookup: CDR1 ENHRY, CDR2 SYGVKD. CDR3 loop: CAISEGGGRSYEQYF. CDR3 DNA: TGTGCCATCAGTGAAGGGGGAGGACGCTCCTACGAGCAGTACTTC.

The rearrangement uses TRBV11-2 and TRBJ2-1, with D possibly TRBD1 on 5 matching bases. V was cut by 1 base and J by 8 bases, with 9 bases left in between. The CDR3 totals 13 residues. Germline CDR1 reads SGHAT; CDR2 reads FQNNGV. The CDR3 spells CASSLGRGDEQFF. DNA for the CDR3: TGTGCCAGCAGCTTAGGTAGGGGCGATGAGCAGTTCTTC. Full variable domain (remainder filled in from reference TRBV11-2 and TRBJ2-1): EAGVAQSPRYKIIEKRQSVAFWCNPISGHATLYWYQQILGQGPKLLIQFQNNGVVDDSQLPKDRFSAERLKGVDSTLKIQPAKLEDSAVYLCASSLGRGDEQFFGPGTRLTVL.

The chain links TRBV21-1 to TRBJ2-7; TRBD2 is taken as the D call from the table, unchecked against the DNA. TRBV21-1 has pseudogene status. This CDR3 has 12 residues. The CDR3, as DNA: TGTGCCAGCAGCAAAAGGCCGGGGGAGCAGTACTTC. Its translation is CASSKRPGEQYF.

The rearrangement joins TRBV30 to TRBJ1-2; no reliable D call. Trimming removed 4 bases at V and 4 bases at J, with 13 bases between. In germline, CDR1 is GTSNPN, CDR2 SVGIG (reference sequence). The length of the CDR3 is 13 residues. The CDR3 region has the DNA TGTGCCTGGAATAGGGCAGGAGGCTATGGCTACACCTTC. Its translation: CAWNRAGGYGYTF.

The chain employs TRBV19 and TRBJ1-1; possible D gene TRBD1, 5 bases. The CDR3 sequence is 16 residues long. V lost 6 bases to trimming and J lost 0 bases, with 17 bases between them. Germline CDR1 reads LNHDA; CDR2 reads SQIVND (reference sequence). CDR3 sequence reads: CASRYSGFLMNTEAFF. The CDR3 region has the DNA TGTGCCAGTAGATATTCAGGGTTTTTAATGAACACTGAAGCTTTCTTT.

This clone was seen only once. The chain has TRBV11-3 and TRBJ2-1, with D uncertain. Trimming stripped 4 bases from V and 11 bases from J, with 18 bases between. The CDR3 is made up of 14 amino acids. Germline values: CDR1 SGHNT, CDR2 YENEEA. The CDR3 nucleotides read TGTGCCAGCAGCTCGCCGCGAAATGCCTATAAGCAGTTCTTC. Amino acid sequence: CASSSPRNAYKQFF.

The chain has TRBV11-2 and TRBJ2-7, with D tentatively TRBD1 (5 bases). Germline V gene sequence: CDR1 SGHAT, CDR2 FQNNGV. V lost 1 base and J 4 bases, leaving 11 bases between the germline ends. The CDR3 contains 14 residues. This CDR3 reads CASSLARREYEQYF. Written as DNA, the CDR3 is TGTGCCAGCAGCTTAGCACGCAGGGAATACGAGCAGTACTTC.

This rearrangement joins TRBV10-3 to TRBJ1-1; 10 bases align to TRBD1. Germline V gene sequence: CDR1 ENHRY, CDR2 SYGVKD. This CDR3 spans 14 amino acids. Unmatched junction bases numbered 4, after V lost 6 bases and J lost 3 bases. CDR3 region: CAIRGTGEDTEAFF. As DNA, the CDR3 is TGTGCCATCAGAGGGACAGGGGAGGACACTGAAGCTTTCTTT.

CDR3 nucleotide sequence: TGTGCCAGCAGCTTGGGGGGGGTAGCGGGAAGGACGCAGTATTTT. As protein: CASSLGGVAGRTQYF. The chain employs TRBV7-2 and TRBJ2-3; 8 positions agree with TRBD2. The CDR3 totals 15 residues. CDR1 SGHTA and CDR2 FQGNSA come from the germline V gene. V dropped 3 bases and J dropped 9; count of bases not matched to a gene: 11.

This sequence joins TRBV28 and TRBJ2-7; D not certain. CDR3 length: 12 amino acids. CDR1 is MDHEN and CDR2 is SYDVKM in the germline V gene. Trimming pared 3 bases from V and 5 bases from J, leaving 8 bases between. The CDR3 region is CASSFGAHEQYF. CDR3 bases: TGTGCCAGCAGTTTCGGTGCCCACGAGCAGTACTTC.

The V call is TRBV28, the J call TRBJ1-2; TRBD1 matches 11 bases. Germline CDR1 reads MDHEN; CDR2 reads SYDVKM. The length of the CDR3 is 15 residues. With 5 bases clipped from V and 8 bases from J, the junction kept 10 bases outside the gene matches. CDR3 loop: CASSGSGQGALGYTF. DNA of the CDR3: TGTGCCAGCAGTGGATCCGGACAGGGGGCGTTAGGCTACACCTTC.